The TCR beta chain described here comes from a study of cytomegalovirus exposure and HLA in healthy donors. While the first cohort had over 650 subjects, the donors belonged to the separate validation cohort of about 130 subjects. Trimming stripped 4 bases from V and 8 bases from J, with 17 bases between. The germline V gene encodes CDR1 MNHNY and CDR2 SVGAGI (reference sequence). CDR3 length: 15 amino acids. Here immunoSEQ multiplex PCR was the method, and the copy in TCRdb shows in-frame clones only, minus some. The sample carries some 140,000 clones, approximately 85% recorded once. V is TRBV6-6 and J is TRBJ1-4, with a weak D call TRBD1 (6 bases). The specimen was PBMCs. This clonotype was sampled from a young woman in good health and CMV-seronegative. The CDR3 DNA is TGTGCCAGCAGTTTTCCAGGGGTGAGAGACGAAAAACTGTTTTTT. The encoded protein is CASSFPGVRDEKLFF.